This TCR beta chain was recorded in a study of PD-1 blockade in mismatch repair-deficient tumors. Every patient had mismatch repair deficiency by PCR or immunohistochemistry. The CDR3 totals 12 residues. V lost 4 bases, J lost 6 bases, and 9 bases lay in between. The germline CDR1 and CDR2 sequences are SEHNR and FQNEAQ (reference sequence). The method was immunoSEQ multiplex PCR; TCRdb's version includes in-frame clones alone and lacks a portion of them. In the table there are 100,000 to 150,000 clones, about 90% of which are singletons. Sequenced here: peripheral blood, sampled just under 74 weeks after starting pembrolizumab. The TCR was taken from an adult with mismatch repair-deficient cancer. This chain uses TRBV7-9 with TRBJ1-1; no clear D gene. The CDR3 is CASSSWISEAFF. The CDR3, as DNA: TGTGCCAGCAGCTCCTGGATATCTGAAGCTTTCTTT.